This TCR beta chain was profiled in a study of blood T cells in healthy people across ages. Study-level background: The template switching approach captured approximately one barcoded beta molecule for every two T cells.

Combining a sample-barcoded 5' primer with a J-beta primer mix, a second PCR ran for roughly 7 to 12 cycles. Samples each returned at least 2.5 million CDR3-containing paired-end reads. One entry per CDR3 protein, called by TCRdb with MiXCR from the 5' RACE reads. Seen here are 870,000 or so distinct CDR3 sequences, 29% observed once, and the top ten hold roughly 17%. Germline V gives CDR1 LNHNV, CDR2 YYDKDF (reference sequence). The CDR3 extends over 14 amino acids. This clonotype was found a few times. One junction end does not reproduce the germline sequence, and a read error may be involved. The sequencing input was blood. The J gene is TRBJ2-1, the V gene TRBV15; D is uncertain. The TCR originated in a woman over 75 in good health. CDR3 sequence: CTTSSFDTYNEQFF. As DNA, the CDR3 is TGTACCACCAGCAGCTTCGACACGTACAATGAGCAGTTCTTC.